These 16 T cell receptor beta chains came from one sample sequenced in a study of response to subunit inactivated influenza vaccine. TCRdb fed the RT-PCR reads into MiXCR, producing one record per CDR3 protein. The sample includes about 780,000 distinct CDR3 sequences, less than 20% seen only once; the top ten take 11%. The sample in question was PBMCs from blood, obtained 5 days after vaccination. The receptors stem from a man aged 50 to 60 who received an inactivated influenza vaccine.

This clonotype was found a few times. This CDR3 is CSVGDDSTEAFF. The CDR3 DNA is TGCAGCGTTGGGGACGATAGCACTGAAGCTTTCTTT. J is TRBJ1-1 and V is TRBV29-1, with D possibly TRBD1 on 5 matching bases. Trimming shortened V by 4 bases and J by 4 bases, and 10 bases separated the two germline ends. This CDR3 comprises 12 residues. Looked up from germline, CDR1 is SQVTM and CDR2 is ANQGSEA.

This clonotype was counted between two and nine times. The rearrangement joins TRBV20-1 to TRBJ1-6; no definite D call. This CDR3 is 15 amino acids long. CDR1 is DFQATT and CDR2 is SNEGSKA in the germline V gene (reference sequence). The V and J ends lost 0 bases and 6 bases respectively, with 12 bases between them. Here the CDR3 reads CSARDQAGFNSPLHF. The CDR3 nucleotides are TGCAGTGCTAGAGATCAGGCAGGCTTTAATTCACCCCTCCACTTT.

The chain combines TRBV9 with TRBJ2-7; weak D call: TRBD1 (6 bases). Germline CDR1 SGDLS, CDR2 YYNGEE. This CDR3 spans 15 amino acids. V was cut by 4 bases and J by 6 bases, with 20 bases left in between. The CDR3 coding sequence is TGTGCCAGCAGCCACGGGGATCAGGGGCGCCCCGAGCAGTACTTC. It specifies CASSHGDQGRPEQYF.

This clonotype occurred many times. The chain has TRBV12-3 or TRBV12-4 and TRBJ2-3, with TRBD1 as a possible D gene (5 bases). Between the trimmed V and J ends, which lost 2 bases and 6 bases, there was a span of 12 bases. CDR3 length: 14 amino acids. The CDR3 nucleotides read TGTGCCAGCAGTTTATGGGGCGCGGTGGATACGCAGTATTTT. The encoded protein is CASSLWGAVDTQYF.

The table lists this clonotype with a few counts. The chain carries TRBV7-6 and TRBJ2-1; 9 nucleotides agree with TRBD2. The germline CDR1 and CDR2 sequences are SGHVS and FNYEAQ. V gave up 1 base and J gave up 12 bases; unmatched junction bases: 7. CDR3 length: 14 residues. CDR3 sequence (DNA): TGTGCCAGCAGCTTAGTCTTAGCGGGGGAGCGGCAGTTCTTC. It translates to CASSLVLAGERQFF.

This clonotype was counted many times. The chain has TRBV27 and TRBJ2-1; the match to TRBD2 covers 12 bases. This CDR3 region has 16 residues. The V gene's germline CDR1 is MNHEY and CDR2 SMNVEV (reference sequence). V lost 4 bases to trimming and J lost 8 bases; unmatched junction nucleotides: 9. DNA for the CDR3: TGTGCCAGCAGTTCCCTCGGACTAGCGGGATTCGATGAGCAGTTCTTC. Translation: CASSSLGLAGFDEQFF.

This chain links TRBV10-3 with TRBJ2-3; no clear D. Trimming cost V 4 bases and J 0 bases, with 5 bases left between them. This CDR3 spans 13 amino acids. Germline V gene data show CDR1 as ENHRY and CDR2 as SYGVKD. Here the CDR3 DNA reads TGTGCCATCAGTGTGGGTAGCACAGATACGCAGTATTTT. Translating it yields CAISVGSTDTQYF.

This clonotype was seen only a few times. This chain uses TRBV24-1 with TRBJ2-5; D call uncertain. CDR1 and CDR2 from the germline V gene are KGHDR and SFDVKD. This CDR3 contains 13 residues. Trimming took 0 bases from V and 3 from J, leaving 4 bases between them. The CDR3 protein is CATSDLREETQYF. The CDR3 nucleotides are TGTGCCACCAGTGATTTGCGTGAAGAGACCCAGTACTTC.

This clonotype was seen more than once but under ten times. V and J are TRBV24-1 and TRBJ2-3; 7 bases match TRBD2. Germline CDR1 reads KGHDR; CDR2 reads SFDVKD. This CDR3 contains 17 residues. V was clipped by 3 bases and J by 0 bases; unmatched bases: 8. CDR3 in DNA: TGTGCCACCAGTGATCCATTAGCGGGCCGAAGCACAGATACGCAGTATTTT. Translating it yields CATSDPLAGRSTDTQYF.

The gene calls are TRBV4-3 and TRBJ1-1, with D possibly matching TRBD1 (6 bases). CDR3 length: 13 residues. Germline CDR1 and CDR2: LGHNA and YSLEER. V lost 0 bases and J lost 10, with 12 bases in between. The CDR3 loop is CASSQETGGRAFF. In DNA, the CDR3 is TGCGCCAGCAGCCAAGAGACAGGCGGGCGAGCTTTCTTT.

The rearrangement joins TRBV29-1 to TRBJ2-1; no clear D. Germline values: CDR1 SQVTM, CDR2 ANQGSEA. The CDR3 consists of 13 residues. Trimming removed 3 bases at V and 8 bases at J, with 14 bases between. In DNA, the CDR3 is TGCAGCGTTGAGCCCCCCGGGCCCTATGAGCAGTTCTTC. Its protein is CSVEPPGPYEQFF.

The rearrangement links TRBV28 to TRBJ1-4; 7 positions agree with TRBD1. The CDR3 extends over 15 amino acids. Germline-derived CDR1 and CDR2 are MDHEN and SYDVKM. J lost 5 bases, V lost 5 bases, and 8 bases had no gene match. CDR3 nucleotides: TGTGCCAGCAGTCCTATCGGGACAGCAAATGAAAAACTGTTTTTT. This codes for CASSPIGTANEKLFF.

This clonotype was counted ten times or more. The J gene is TRBJ2-5, the V gene TRBV29-1, with D unresolved. Between the trimmed V and J ends, which lost 0 bases and 4 bases, there was a span of 6 bases. The CDR3 is 12 residues long. Germline-derived CDR1 and CDR2 are SQVTM and ANQGSEA. The CDR3 loop is CSVEDHRETQYF. CDR3 nucleotides: TGCAGCGTTGAAGATCATCGAGAGACCCAGTACTTC.

This clonotype has more than one count but fewer than ten. The gene calls are TRBV12-3 or TRBV12-4 and TRBJ1-5, with 9 bases identical to TRBD1. The trim removed 4 bases at V and 3 bases at J, leaving 7 bases unmatched. The CDR3 totals 16 residues. The DNA for the CDR3 is TGTGCCAGCAGTTCAACCGGGACAGGGTCCAATCAGCCCCAGCATTTT. Amino acids: CASSSTGTGSNQPQHF.

This clonotype was observed a few times. The chain uses TRBV7-6 and TRBJ2-7; 12 bases align to TRBD2. V lost 4 bases to trimming and J lost 7 bases; unmatched junction nucleotides: 11. CDR1 and CDR2 (germline): SGHVS, FNYEAQ. There are 16 residues in the CDR3. The CDR3 here is CASSSPLAGGKREQYF. In nucleotides, the CDR3 is TGTGCCAGCAGCTCACCCCTAGCGGGGGGGAAACGGGAGCAGTACTTC.

V and J are TRBV5-1 and TRBJ2-7, with TRBD2 matching 8 bases. Losses at the gene ends were 0 bases for V and 3 bases for J; bases not matched to a gene: 14. The CDR3 runs to 18 residues. Germline CDR1 is SGHRS and CDR2 is YFSETQ. The CDR3 nucleotides read TGCGCCAGCAGCTTGGCCGGGGCTAGCGGGTTGGTCTACTACGAGCAGTACTTC. Translated: CASSLAGASGLVYYEQYF.